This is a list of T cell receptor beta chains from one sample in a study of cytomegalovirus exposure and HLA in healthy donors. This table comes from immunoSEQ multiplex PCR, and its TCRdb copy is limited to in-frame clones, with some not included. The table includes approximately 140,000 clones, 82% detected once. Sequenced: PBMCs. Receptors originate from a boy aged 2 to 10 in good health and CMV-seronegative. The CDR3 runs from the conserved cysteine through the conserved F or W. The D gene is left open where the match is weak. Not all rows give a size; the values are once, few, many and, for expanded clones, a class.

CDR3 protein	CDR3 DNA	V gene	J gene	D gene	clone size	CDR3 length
CASSVDGGANGYTF	TGTGCCAGCAGTGTCGACGGAGGGGCGAATGGCTACACCTTC	TRBV2	TRBJ1-2	.	.	14
CASSLQITYSNQPQHF	TGTGCCAGCAGCTTACAGATTACATATAGCAATCAGCCCCAGCATTTT	TRBV7-4	TRBJ1-5	.	.	16
CASSGRTGAGNTIYF	TGTGCCAGCAGTGGAAGGACAGGGGCTGGAAACACCATATATTTT	TRBV6-1	TRBJ1-3	TRBD1	.	15
CASSLATAGAGGTQYF	TGTGCCAGCAGCTTAGCGACTGCGGGGGCCGGGGGTACGCAGTATTTT	TRBV7-6	TRBJ2-3	.	.	16
CASSFPWGRLGYGYTF	TGTGCCAGCAGCTTCCCCTGGGGCAGGCTAGGCTATGGCTACACCTTC	TRBV21-1	TRBJ1-2	.	.	16
CASKLEGDTQYF	TGTGCCAGCAAGCTAGAGGGAGATACGCAGTATTTT	TRBV6-1	TRBJ2-3	.	.	12
CASSYSKRNTEAFF	TGTGCCAGCAGTTACTCGAAGAGGAACACTGAAGCTTTCTTT	TRBV6-5	TRBJ1-1	.	many	14
CASSPGTSGTDTQYF	TGTGCCAGCAGCCCCGGGACTAGCGGCACAGATACGCAGTATTTT	TRBV6-1	TRBJ2-3	TRBD2	.	15
CASRTGVTEAFF	TGTGCCAGCAGGACCGGGGTGACTGAAGCTTTCTTT	TRBV5-5	TRBJ1-1	.	.	12
CATASQQNTEAFF	TGTGCCACCGCCTCTCAACAGAACACTGAAGCTTTCTTT	TRBV6-6	TRBJ1-1	.	.	13
CASREAGTDTQYF	TGTGCCTCCAGGGAGGCAGGCACAGATACGCAGTATTTT	TRBV9	TRBJ2-3	.	.	13
CSVLGLLSRDEQFF	TGCAGCGTCCTTGGACTCTTAAGTCGGGATGAGCAGTTCTTC	TRBV29-1	TRBJ2-1	.	few	14
CASSPDIGYGYTF	TGTGCCAGCAGCCCCGACATTGGGTATGGCTACACCTTC	TRBV5-5	TRBJ1-2	.	.	13
CASSPMGGENTEAFF	TGTGCCAGCAGCCCGATGGGGGGGGAAAACACTGAAGCTTTCTTT	TRBV5-6	TRBJ1-1	.	.	15
CASSYPTAGLSSYEQYF	TGTGCCAGCAGTTACCCCACAGCGGGGTTAAGCTCCTACGAGCAGTACTTC	TRBV6-7	TRBJ2-7	TRBD2	.	17
CASSQMGRGLGNTEAFF	TGTGCCAGCAGCCAGATGGGTAGGGGGCTTGGGAACACTGAAGCTTTCTTT	TRBV27	TRBJ1-1	TRBD1	few	17
CASRTPTHSYNSPLHF	TGTGCCAGCAGGACTCCCACCCACTCCTATAATTCACCCCTCCACTTT	TRBV7-2	TRBJ1-6	.	.	16
CASSLGRANTEAFF	TGTGCCAGCAGCTTAGGCAGGGCCAACACTGAAGCTTTCTTT	TRBV7-2	TRBJ1-1	.	few	14
CASSARQNTDTQYF	TGTGCCAGCAGCGCCAGACAGAACACAGATACGCAGTATTTT	TRBV9	TRBJ2-3	.	.	14
CASLVDEGYPYNEQFF	TGTGCCAGTTTAGTTGATGAGGGCTACCCCTACAATGAGCAGTTCTTC	TRBV6-6	TRBJ2-1	.	.	16
CASSGGTSGFDEQYF	TGTGCCAGCAGTGGGGGGACTAGCGGGTTCGACGAGCAGTACTTC	TRBV6-1	TRBJ2-7	TRBD2	.	15
CASSQGGQGRYEQYF	TGCGCCAGCAGCCAAGGAGGACAGGGAAGATACGAGCAGTACTTC	TRBV4-1	TRBJ2-7	TRBD1	.	15
CAVTGNYGYTF	TGTGCCGTCACAGGGAACTATGGCTACACCTTC	TRBV10-3	TRBJ1-2	.	many	11
CASSPGTERDQPQHF	TGTGCCAGCAGTCCCGGGACAGAGAGAGATCAGCCCCAGCATTTT	TRBV2	TRBJ1-5	TRBD1	.	15
CASSLDPVSPPEAFF	TGCGCCAGCAGCTTGGATCCGGTTTCCCCCCCTGAAGCTTTCTTT	TRBV5-1	TRBJ1-1	.	.	15
CASSLAREEQFF	TGTGCCAGCAGCTTAGCGCGGGAGGAGCAGTTCTTC	TRBV7-3	TRBJ2-1	TRBD2	.	12
CAITNRNSNQPQHF	TGTGCCATCACCAACAGGAATAGCAATCAGCCCCAGCATTTT	TRBV10-3	TRBJ1-5	.	.	14
CASSPRAGGEETQYF	TGTGCCAGCAGTCCCAGAGCGGGGGGGGAAGAGACCCAGTACTTC	TRBV6-4	TRBJ2-5	TRBD2	.	15
CSSSGTGAGELFF	TGTTCCAGCAGCGGCACAGGGGCCGGGGAGCTGTTTTTT	TRBV7-9	TRBJ2-2	TRBD1	once	13
CASTTGGFRYTEAFF	TGTGCCAGCACCACCGGAGGTTTCAGGTACACTGAAGCTTTCTTT	TRBV5-6	TRBJ1-1	.	.	15
CASLSLPAGGHYGYTF	TGTGCCAGCCTCTCGCTGCCCGCGGGGGGCCACTATGGCTACACCTTC	TRBV19	TRBJ1-2	.	.	16
CASSAGSRSTDTQYF	TGTGCCAGCAGTGCAGGGTCTCGGAGCACAGATACGCAGTATTTT	TRBV25-1	TRBJ2-3	.	few	15